This TCR beta chain was profiled in a study of response to subunit inactivated influenza vaccine. Study results and limitations: Few additional T cells are recruited per seasonal influenza vaccination, authors suggested.

The V gene end was trimmed by 8 bases and the J gene end by 0 bases; junction bases not matched to a gene: 16. The CDR3 has 17 amino acids. CDR1 and CDR2 from the germline V gene are DFQATT and SNEGSKA (reference sequence). A few counts support this clonotype. Its antigen is currently unknown. MiXCR, applied by TCRdb to the RT-PCR reads, yields one record per CDR3 protein. This sample has around 190,000 distinct CDR3 sequences; approximately 14% occur once, and the top ten carry roughly 24%. Sample: CD8+ T cells sorted from PBMCs, taken around 5 days after vaccination. The rearrangement joins TRBV20-1 to TRBJ1-1; 9 nucleotides align to TRBD1. The clonotype was recovered from a man in his forties or fifties who received an inactivated influenza vaccine. The CDR3 DNA sequence: TGCAGTACAAACGACCGGGACAGGGAAGAAGTGAACACTGAAGCTTTCTTT. Encoded protein: CSTNDRDREEVNTEAFF.